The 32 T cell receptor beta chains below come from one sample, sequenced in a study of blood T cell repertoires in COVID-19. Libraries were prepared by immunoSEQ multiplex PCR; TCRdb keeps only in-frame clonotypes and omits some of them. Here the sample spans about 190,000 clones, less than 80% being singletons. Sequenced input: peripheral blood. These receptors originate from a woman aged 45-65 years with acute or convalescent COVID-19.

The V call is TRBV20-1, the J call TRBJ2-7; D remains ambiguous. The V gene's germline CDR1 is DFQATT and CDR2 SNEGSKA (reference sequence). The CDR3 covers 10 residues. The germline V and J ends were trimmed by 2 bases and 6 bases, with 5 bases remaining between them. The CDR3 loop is CSARRGEQYF. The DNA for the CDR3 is TGCAGTGCTAGACGCGGCGAGCAGTACTTC.

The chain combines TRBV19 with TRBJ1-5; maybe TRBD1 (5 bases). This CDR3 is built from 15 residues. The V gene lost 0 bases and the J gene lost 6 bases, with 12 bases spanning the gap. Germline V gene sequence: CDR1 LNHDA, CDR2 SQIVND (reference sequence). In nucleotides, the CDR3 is TGTGCCAGTAGTATAGATCAAAGGGGAAGTCAGCCCCAGCATTTT. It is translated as CASSIDQRGSQPQHF.

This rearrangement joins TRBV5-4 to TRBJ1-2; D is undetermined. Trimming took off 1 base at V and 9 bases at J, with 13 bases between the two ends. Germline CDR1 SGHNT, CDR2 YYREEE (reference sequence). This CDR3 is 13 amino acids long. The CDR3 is CASSLPPPLSYTF. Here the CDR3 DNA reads TGTGCCAGCAGCTTGCCCCCCCCCTTAAGCTACACCTTC.

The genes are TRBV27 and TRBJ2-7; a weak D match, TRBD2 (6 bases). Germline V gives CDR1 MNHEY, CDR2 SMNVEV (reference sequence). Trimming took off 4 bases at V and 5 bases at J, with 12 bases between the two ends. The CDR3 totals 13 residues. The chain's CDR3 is CASSSRELNEQYF. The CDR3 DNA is TGTGCCAGCAGTTCCCGGGAGCTTAACGAGCAGTACTTC.

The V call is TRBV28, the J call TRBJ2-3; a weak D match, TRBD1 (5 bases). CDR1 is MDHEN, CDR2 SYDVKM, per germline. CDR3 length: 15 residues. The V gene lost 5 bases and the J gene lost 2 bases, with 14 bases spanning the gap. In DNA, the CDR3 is TGTGCCAGCAGTGCAGGGTACTCCCCCACAGATACGCAGTATTTT. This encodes CASSAGYSPTDTQYF.

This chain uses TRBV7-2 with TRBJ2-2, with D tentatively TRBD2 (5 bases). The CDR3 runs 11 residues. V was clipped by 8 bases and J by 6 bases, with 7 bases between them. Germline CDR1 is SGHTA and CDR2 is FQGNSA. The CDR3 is CASRAAGELFF. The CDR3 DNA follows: TGTGCCAGCCGAGCGGCCGGGGAGCTGTTTTTT.

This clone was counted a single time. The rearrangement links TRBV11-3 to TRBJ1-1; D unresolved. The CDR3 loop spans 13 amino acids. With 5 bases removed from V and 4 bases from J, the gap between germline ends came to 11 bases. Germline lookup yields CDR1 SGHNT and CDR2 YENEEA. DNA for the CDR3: TGTGCCAGCAGCGCGGGAGTGACCACTGAAGCTTTCTTT. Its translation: CASSAGVTTEAFF.

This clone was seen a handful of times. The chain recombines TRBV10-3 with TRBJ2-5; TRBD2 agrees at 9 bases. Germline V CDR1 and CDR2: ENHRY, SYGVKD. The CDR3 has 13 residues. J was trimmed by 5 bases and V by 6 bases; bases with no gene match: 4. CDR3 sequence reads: CAIRLAGQETQYF. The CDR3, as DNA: TGTGCCATCAGGCTAGCGGGACAGGAGACCCAGTACTTC.

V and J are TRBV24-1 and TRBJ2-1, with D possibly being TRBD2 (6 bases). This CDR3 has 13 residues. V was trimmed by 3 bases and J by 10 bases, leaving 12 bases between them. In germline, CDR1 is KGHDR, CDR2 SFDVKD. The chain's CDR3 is CATSDRWAGEQFF. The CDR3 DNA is TGTGCCACCAGTGATCGTTGGGCGGGGGAGCAGTTCTTC.

CDR3 in amino acids: CASSGTGGRTDTQYF. CDR3 nucleotide sequence: TGTGCCAGCAGTGGGACAGGGGGGCGCACAGATACGCAGTATTTT. The rearrangement joins TRBV27 to TRBJ2-3; 11 nucleotides agree with TRBD1. J was trimmed by 1 base and V by 5 bases; bases with no gene match: 2. Germline CDR1 reads MNHEY; CDR2 reads SMNVEV (reference sequence). The CDR3 runs to 15 residues.

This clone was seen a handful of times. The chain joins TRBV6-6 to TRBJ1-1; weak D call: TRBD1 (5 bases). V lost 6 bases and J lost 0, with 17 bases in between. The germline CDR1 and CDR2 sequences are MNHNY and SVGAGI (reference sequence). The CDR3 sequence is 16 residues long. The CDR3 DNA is TGTGCCAGCAGCTCTACACGGGGGACTATGAACACTGAAGCTTTCTTT. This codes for CASSSTRGTMNTEAFF.

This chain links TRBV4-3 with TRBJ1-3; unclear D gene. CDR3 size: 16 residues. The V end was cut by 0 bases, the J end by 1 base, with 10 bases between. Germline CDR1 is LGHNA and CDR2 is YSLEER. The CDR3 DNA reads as TGCGCCAGCAGCCAAGATAATCGGGGTTCTGGAAACACCATATATTTT. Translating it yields CASSQDNRGSGNTIYF.

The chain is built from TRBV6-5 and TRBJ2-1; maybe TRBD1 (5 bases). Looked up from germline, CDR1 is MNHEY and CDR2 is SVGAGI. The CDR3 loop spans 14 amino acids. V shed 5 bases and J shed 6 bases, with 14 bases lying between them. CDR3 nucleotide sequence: TGTGCCAGCAGTATTTACACAGGTCCCAATGAGCAGTTCTTC. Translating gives CASSIYTGPNEQFF.

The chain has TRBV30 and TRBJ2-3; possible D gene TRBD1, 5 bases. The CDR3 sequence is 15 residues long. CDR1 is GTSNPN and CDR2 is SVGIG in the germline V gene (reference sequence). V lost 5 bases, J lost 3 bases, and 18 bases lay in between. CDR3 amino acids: CAWASLSTATDTQYF. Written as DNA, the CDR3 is TGTGCCTGGGCCTCTCTGTCGACAGCTACAGATACGCAGTATTTT.

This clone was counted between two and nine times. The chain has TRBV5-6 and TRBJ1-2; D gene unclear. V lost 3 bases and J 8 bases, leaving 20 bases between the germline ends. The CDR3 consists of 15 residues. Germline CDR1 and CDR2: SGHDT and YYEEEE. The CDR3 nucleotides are TGTGCCAGCAGCTCGCTAAGACTTTTACTGACGGGCTACACCTTC. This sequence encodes CASSSLRLLLTGYTF.

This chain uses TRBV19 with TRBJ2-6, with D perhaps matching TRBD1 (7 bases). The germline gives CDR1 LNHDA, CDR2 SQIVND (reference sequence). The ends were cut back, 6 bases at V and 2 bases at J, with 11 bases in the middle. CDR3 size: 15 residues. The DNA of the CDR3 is TGTGCCAGTAGCCTCAGGGGGGCTGGGGCCAACGTCCTGACTTTC. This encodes CASSLRGAGANVLTF. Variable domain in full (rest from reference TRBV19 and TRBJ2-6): DGGITQSPKYLFRKEGQNVTLSCEQNLNHDAMYWYRQDPGQGLRLIYYSQIVNDFQKGDIAEGYSVSREKKESFPLTVTSAQKNPTAFYLCASSLRGAGANVLTFGAGSRLTVL.

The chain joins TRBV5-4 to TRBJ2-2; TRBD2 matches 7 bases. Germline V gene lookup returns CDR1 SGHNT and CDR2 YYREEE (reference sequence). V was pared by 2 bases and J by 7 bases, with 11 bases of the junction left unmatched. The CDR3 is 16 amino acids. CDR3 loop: CASSFSGLRGRGELFF. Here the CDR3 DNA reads TGTGCCAGCAGCTTTTCGGGACTAAGAGGGCGCGGGGAGCTGTTTTTT.

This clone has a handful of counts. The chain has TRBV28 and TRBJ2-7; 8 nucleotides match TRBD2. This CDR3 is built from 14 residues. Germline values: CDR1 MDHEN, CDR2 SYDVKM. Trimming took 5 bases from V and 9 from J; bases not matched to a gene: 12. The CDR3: CASSPVPGLERQYF. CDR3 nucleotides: TGTGCCAGCAGTCCTGTCCCGGGACTAGAGAGGCAGTACTTC.

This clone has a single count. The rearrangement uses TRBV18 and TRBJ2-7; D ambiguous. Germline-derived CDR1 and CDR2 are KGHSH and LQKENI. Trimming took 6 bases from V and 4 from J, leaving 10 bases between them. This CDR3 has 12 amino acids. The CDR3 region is CASSLDFYEQYF. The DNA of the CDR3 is TGTGCCAGCTCTCTTGACTTTTACGAGCAGTACTTC.

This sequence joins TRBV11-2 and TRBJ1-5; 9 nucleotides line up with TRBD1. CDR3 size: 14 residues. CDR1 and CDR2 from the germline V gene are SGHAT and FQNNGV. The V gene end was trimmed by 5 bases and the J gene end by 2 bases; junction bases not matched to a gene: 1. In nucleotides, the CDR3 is TGTGCCAGCAGCCGGACAGGGGGCAATCAGCCCCAGCATTTT. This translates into CASSRTGGNQPQHF.

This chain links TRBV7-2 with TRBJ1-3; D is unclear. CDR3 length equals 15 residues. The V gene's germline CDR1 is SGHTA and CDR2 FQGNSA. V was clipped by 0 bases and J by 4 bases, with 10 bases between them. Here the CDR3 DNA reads TGTGCCAGCAGCTTAGCGGCGGCCCCCGGAAACACCATATATTTT. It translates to CASSLAAAPGNTIYF.

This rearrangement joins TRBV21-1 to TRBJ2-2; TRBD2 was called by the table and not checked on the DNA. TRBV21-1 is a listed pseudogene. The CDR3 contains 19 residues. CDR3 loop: CASPNIGLAGGLNTGELFF. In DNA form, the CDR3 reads TGTGCCAGCCCTAATATTGGACTAGCGGGGGGGCTGAACACCGGGGAGCTGTTTTTT.

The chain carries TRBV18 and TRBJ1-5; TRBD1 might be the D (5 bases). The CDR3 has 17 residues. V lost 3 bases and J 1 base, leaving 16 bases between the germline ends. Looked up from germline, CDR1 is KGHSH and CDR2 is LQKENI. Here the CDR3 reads CASSPGPSGGSNQPQHF. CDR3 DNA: TGTGCCAGCTCACCTGGTCCCAGCGGGGGGAGCAATCAGCCCCAGCATTTT. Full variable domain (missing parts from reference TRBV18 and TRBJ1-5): NAGVMQNPRHLVRRRGQEARLRCSPMKGHSHVYWYRQLPEEGLKFMVYLQKENIIDESGMPKERFSAEFPKEGPSILRIQQVVRGDSAAYFCASSPGPSGGSNQPQHFGDGTRLSIL.

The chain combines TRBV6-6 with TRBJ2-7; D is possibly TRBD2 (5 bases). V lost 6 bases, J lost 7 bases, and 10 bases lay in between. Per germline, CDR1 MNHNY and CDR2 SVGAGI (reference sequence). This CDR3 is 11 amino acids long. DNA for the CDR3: TGTGCCAGCAGCCCAAGGGAGGAGCAGTACTTC. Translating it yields CASSPREEQYF.

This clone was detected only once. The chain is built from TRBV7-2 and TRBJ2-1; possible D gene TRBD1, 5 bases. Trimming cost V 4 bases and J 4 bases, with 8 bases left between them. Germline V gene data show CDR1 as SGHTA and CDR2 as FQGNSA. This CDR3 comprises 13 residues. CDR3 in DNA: TGTGCCAGCAGCTCGGACACGTACAATGAGCAGTTCTTC. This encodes CASSSDTYNEQFF.

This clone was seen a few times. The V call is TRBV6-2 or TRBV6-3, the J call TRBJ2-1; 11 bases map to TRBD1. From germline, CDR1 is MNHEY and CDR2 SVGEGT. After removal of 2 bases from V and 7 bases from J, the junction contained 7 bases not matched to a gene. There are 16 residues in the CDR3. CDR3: CASSYEGTGGRNEQFF. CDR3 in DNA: TGTGCCAGCAGTTACGAAGGGACAGGGGGAAGAAATGAGCAGTTCTTC.

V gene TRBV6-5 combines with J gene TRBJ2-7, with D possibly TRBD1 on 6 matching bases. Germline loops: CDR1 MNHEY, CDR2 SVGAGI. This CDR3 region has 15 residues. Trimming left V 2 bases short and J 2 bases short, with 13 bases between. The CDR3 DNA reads TGTGCCAGCAGTTACCGCGATACAGGGCCCTACGAGCAGTACTTC. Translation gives CASSYRDTGPYEQYF.

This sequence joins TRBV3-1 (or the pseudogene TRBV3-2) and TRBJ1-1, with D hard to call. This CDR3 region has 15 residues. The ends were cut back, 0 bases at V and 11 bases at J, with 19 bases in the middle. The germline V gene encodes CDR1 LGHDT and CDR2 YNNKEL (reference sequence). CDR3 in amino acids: CASSQDWAGGSGAFF. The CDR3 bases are TGTGCCAGCAGCCAAGATTGGGCAGGTGGGTCTGGGGCTTTCTTT.

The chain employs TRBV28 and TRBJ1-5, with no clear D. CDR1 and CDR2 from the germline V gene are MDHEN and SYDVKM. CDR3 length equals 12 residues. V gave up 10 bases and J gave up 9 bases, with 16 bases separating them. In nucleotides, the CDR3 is TGTGCCACCGAAATTAGAGGAATGCCCCAGCATTTT. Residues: CATEIRGMPQHF.

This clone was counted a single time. The CDR3 reads CASSIVTGLNQPQHF. The CDR3, as DNA: TGTGCCAGTAGTATCGTGACAGGGCTCAATCAGCCCCAGCATTTT. J is TRBJ1-5 and V is TRBV19; 7 bases agree with TRBD1. The J segment lost 3 bases and the V segment lost 3 bases, leaving 5 bases of the junction unmatched. This CDR3 has 15 residues. The germline gives CDR1 LNHDA, CDR2 SQIVND (reference sequence).

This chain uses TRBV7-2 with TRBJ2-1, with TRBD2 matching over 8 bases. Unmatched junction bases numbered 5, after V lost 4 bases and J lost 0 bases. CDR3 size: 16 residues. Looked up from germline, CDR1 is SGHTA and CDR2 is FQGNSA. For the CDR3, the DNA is TGTGCCAGCAGCTCCCCGGGGGGGAGCTCCTACAATGAGCAGTTCTTC. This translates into CASSSPGGSSYNEQFF.

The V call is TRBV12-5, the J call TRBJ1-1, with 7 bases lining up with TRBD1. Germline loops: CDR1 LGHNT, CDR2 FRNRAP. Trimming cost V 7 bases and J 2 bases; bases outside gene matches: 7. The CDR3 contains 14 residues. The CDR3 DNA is TGTGCTAGTGCCTCCGGACAGGTCAACACTGAAGCTTTCTTT. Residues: CASASGQVNTEAFF.